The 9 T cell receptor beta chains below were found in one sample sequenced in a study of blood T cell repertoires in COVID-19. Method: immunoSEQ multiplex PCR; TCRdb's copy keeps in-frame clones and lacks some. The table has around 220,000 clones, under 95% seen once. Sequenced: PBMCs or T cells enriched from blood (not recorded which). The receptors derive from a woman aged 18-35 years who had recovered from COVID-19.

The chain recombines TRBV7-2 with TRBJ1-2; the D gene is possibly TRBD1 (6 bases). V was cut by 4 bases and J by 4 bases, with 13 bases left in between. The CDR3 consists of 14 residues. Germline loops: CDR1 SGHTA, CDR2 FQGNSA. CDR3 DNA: TGTGCCAGCAGCTCCAATCAGGGGTTCTATGGCTACACCTTC. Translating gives CASSSNQGFYGYTF.

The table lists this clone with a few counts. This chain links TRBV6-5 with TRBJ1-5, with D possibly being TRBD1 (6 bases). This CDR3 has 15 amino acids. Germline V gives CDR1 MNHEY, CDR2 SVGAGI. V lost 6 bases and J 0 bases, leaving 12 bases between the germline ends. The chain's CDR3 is CASRADRYSNQPQHF. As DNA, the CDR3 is TGTGCCAGCAGGGCGGACAGATATAGCAATCAGCCCCAGCATTTT.

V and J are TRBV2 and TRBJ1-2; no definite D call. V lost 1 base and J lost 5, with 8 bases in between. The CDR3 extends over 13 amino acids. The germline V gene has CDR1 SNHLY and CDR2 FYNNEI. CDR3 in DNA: TGTGCCAGCAGTGAAGTCAGATCTTATGGCTACACCTTC. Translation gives CASSEVRSYGYTF.

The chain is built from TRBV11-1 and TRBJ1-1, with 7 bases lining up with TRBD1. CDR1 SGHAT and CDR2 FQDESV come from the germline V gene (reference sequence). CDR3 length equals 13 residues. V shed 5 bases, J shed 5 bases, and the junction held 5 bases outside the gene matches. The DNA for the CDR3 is TGTGCCAGCAGCAGAGGGGGCTGGACTGAAGCTTTCTTT. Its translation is CASSRGGWTEAFF.

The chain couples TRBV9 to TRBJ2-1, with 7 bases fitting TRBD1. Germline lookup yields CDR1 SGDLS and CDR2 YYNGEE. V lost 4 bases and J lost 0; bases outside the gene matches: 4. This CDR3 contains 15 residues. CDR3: CASSNRGYSYNEQFF. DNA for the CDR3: TGTGCCAGCAGCAACAGGGGCTACTCCTACAATGAGCAGTTCTTC.

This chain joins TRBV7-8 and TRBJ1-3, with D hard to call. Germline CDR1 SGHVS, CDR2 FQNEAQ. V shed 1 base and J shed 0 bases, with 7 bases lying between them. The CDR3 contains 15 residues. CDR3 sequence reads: CASSLDRYSGNTIYF. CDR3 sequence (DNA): TGTGCCAGCAGCTTAGATCGGTACTCTGGAAACACCATATATTTT.

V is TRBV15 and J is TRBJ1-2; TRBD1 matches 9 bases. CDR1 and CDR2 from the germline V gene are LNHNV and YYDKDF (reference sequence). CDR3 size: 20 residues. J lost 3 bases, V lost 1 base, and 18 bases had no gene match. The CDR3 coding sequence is TGTGCCACCAGCAGAGGAGGATTCCTTATAGCGTGGACAGGGGACTATGGCTACACCTTC. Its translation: CATSRGGFLIAWTGDYGYTF. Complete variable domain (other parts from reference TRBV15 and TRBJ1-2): DAMVIQNPRYQVTQFGKPVTLSCSQTLNHNVMYWYQQKSSQAPKLLFHYYDKDFNNEADTPDNFQSRRPNTSFCFLDIRSPGLGDTAMYLCATSRGGFLIAWTGDYGYTFGSGTRLTVV.

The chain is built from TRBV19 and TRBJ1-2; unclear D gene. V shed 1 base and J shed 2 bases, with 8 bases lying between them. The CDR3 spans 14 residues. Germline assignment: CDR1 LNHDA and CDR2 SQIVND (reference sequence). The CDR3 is CASSIGRWNYGYTF. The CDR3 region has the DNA TGTGCCAGTAGTATAGGGAGGTGGAACTATGGCTACACCTTC.

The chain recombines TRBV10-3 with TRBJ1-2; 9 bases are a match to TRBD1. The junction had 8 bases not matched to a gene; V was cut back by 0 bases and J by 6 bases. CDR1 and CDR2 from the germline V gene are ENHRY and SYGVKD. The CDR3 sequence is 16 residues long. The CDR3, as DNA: TGTGCCATCAGTGAGTCCGTGAGACAGGGGGTGGATGGCTACACCTTC. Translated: CAISESVRQGVDGYTF.